The present T cell receptor beta chain was sequenced within a study of OX40 agonist ivuxolimab in advanced cancers. Study background: Ivuxolimab was administered intravenously to patients at 0.01 to 10 mg/kg every 2 weeks. The eligibility criteria allowed prior anti-PD-1, anti-PD-L1 or anti-CTLA-4 therapy, and roughly 39% had some.

CDR1 and CDR2 from the germline V gene are SGDLS and YYNGEE. CDR3 length: 13 residues. Trimming removed 0 bases from V and 5 bases from J, with 8 bases in between. The investigators sampled blood at baseline, at cycle 4 day 1, and at cycle 7 day 1. Regarding the study as a whole: The investigators did not determine what antigen specificity the expanded peripheral T cells had.

Profiling relied on immunoSEQ multiplex PCR, and the TCRdb table lists in-frame clones only, not all of them. This sample has tens of thousands of clones; around 82% occur once, and the top ten carry under 9.5%. Details on this clone: Its cognate antigen is unknown.

The source material was CD4+ or CD8+ T cells sorted from blood, sampled in a trial of the OX40 agonist ivuxolimab. This receptor was identified in an adult with an advanced solid tumor such as melanoma, head and neck, liver or kidney cancer. The chain recombines TRBV9 with TRBJ1-2, with a possible D match to TRBD1 (5 bases). The CDR3 sequence is CASSVVSGYGYTF. As DNA, the CDR3 is TGTGCCAGCAGCGTAGTGTCAGGGTATGGCTACACCTTC.